This TCR beta chain was captured by sequencing in a study of OX40 agonist ivuxolimab in advanced cancers. Here immunoSEQ multiplex PCR was the method, and the copy in TCRdb shows in-frame clones only, minus some. The sample lists roughly 52,000 clones, roughly 81% seen once, with approximately 1.2% in the top ten. To note about this clone: Its antigen is not identified.

Study conclusions and caveats: Some patients without response likewise showed low normalized clonal expansion. Clonal expansion from baseline to week 6 occurred in both CD4+ and CD8+ T cells.

The CDR3 runs to 15 residues. CDR1 is MNHNS and CDR2 is SASEGT in the germline V gene. The chain combines TRBV6-1 with TRBJ2-5, with D perhaps matching TRBD2 (5 bases). The DNA end is more similar to TRBJ2-7, so the J call may be wrong. The TCR comes from an adult with an advanced solid tumor such as melanoma, head and neck, liver or kidney cancer. This material consisted of CD4+ or CD8+ T cells sorted from blood, taken in a trial of the OX40 agonist ivuxolimab. CDR3 bases: TGTGCCAGCAGCACCGCGTCTACGGGGACCTACGAGCAGTACTTC. This translates into CASSTASTGTYEQYF.